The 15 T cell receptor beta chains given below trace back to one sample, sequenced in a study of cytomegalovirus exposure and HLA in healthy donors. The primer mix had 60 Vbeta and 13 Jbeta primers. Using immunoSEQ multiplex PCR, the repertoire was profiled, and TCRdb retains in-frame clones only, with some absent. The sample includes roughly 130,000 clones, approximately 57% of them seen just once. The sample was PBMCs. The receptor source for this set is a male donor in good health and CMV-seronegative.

In DNA form, the CDR3 reads TGTGCCAGCAGTGCTACGGGTGACACTGAAGCTTTCTTT. Translating it yields CASSATGDTEAFF. This chain uses TRBV6-4 with TRBJ1-1; D is undetermined. In germline, CDR1 is MRHNA, CDR2 SNTAGT. V was shortened by 4 bases and J by 3 bases, with 9 bases between the two germline ends. The CDR3 is made up of 13 amino acids.

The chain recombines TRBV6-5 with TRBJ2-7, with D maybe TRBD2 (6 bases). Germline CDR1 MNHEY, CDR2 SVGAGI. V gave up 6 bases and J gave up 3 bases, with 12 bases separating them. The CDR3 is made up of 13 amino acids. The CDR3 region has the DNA TGTGCCAGCAGCCCAGGAGGGGACTACGAGCAGTACTTC. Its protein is CASSPGGDYEQYF.

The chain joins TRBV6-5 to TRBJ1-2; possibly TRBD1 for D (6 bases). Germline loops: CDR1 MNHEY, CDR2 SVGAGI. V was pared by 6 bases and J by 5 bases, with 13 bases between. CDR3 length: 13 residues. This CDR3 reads CASSQDRAYGYTF. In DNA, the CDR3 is TGTGCCAGCAGCCAGGACAGAGCATATGGCTACACCTTC.

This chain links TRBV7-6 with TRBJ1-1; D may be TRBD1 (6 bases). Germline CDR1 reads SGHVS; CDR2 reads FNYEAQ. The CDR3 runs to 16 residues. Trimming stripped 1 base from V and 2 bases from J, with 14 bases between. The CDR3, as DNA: TGTGCCAGCAGCTTAGATCGAGGGGGAGACAACACTGAAGCTTTCTTT. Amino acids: CASSLDRGGDNTEAFF.

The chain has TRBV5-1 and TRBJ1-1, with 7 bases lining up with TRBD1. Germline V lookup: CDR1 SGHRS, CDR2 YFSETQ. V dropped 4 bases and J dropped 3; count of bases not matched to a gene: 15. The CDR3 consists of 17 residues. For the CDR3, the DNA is TGCGCCAGCAGCCCCGAATCCCCGGCCAGGGGGGACACTGAAGCTTTCTTT. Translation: CASSPESPARGDTEAFF.

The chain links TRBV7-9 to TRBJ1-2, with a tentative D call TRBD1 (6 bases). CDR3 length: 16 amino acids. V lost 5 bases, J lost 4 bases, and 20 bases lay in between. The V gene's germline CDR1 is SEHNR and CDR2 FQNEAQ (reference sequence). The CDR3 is CASSQSGQSIGYGYTF. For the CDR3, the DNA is TGTGCCAGCAGCCAATCCGGACAGAGTATTGGCTATGGCTACACCTTC.

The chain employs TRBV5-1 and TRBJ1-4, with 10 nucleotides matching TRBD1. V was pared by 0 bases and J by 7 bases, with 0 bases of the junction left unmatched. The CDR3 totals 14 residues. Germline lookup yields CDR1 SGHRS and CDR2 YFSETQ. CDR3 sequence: CASSLGTGGEKLFF. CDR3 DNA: TGCGCCAGCAGCTTGGGGACAGGGGGTGAAAAACTGTTTTTT. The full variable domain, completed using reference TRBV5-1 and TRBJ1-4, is KAGVTQTPRYLIKTRGQQVTLSCSPISGHRSVSWYQQTPGQGLQFLFEYFSETQRNKGNFPGRFSGRQFSNSRSEMNVSTLELGDSALYLCASSLGTGGEKLFFGSGTQLSVL.

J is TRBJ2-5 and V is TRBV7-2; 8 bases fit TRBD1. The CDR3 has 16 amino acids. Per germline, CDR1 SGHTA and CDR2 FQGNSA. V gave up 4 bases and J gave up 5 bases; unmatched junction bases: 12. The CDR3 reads CASSSQTGAVLETQYF. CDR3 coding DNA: TGTGCCAGCAGCTCACAGACAGGGGCCGTATTGGAGACCCAGTACTTC.

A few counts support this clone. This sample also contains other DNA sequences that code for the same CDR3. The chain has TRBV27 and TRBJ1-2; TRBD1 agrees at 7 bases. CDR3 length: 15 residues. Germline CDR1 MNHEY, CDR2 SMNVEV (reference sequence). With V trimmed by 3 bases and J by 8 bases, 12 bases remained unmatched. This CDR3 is CASSLMQGVPQGYTF. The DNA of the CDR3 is TGTGCCAGCAGTTTGATGCAGGGGGTTCCCCAAGGCTACACCTTC.

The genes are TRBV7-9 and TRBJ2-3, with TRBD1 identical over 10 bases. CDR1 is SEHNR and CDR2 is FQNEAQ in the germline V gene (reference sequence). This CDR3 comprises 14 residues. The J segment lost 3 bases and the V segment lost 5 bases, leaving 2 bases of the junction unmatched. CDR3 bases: TGTGCCAGCAGCCCGGGACAGGGGACAGATACGCAGTATTTT. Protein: CASSPGQGTDTQYF.

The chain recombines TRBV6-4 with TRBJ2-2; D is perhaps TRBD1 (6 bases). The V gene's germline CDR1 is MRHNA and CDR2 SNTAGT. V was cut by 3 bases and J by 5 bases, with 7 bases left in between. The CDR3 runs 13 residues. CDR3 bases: TGTGCCAGCAGTGAGGGGACAACCGGGGAGCTGTTTTTT. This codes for CASSEGTTGELFF.

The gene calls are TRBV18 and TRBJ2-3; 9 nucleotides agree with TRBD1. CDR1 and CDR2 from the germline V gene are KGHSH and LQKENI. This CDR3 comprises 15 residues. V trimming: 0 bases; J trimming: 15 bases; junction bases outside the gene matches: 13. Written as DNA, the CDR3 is TGTGCCAGCTCACCACCGATGGGACAGGGAGGGGAGAGATATTTT. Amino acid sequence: CASSPPMGQGGERYF.

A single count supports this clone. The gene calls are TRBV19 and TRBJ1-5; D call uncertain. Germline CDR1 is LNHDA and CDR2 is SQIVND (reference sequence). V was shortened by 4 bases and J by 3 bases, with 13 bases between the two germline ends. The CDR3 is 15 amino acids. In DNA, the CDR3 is TGTGCCAGTAGTAATTTGGGAGGGAACAATCAGCCCCAGCATTTT. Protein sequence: CASSNLGGNNQPQHF.

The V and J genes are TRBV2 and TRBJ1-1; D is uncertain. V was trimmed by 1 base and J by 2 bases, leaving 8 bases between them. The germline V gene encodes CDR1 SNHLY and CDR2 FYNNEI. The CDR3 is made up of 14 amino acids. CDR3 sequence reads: CASSEVYRNTEAFF. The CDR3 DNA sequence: TGTGCCAGCAGTGAAGTTTACAGAAACACTGAAGCTTTCTTT.

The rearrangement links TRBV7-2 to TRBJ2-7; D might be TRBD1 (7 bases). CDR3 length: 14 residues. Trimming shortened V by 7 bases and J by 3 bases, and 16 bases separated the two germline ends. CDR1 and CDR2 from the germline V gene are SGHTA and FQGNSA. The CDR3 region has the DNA TGTGCCAGCAACAAAGGCAGGGGGGACTACGAGCAGTACTTC. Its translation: CASNKGRGDYEQYF. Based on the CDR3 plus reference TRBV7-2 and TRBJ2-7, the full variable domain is GAGVSQSPSNKVTEKGKDVELRCDPISGHTALYWYRQSLGQGLEFLIYFQGNSAPDKSGLPSDRFSAERTGGSVSTLTIQRTQQEDSAVYLCASNKGRGDYEQYFGPGTRLTVT.